In this sample, the clone carrying this TCR beta chain turned up many times. Antigen: not known. V shed 5 bases, J shed 5 bases, and the junction held 15 bases outside the gene matches. This CDR3 has 16 residues. Germline V gene data show CDR1 as SEHNR and CDR2 as FQNEAQ (reference sequence). Amplification of TCR alpha and beta CDR3 regions from RNA used iRepertoire nested multiplex PCR. Input was roughly 100-450 ng of tissue mRNA or PBMC total RNA. MiXCR, applied by TCRdb to the multiplex PCR reads, yields one record per CDR3 protein. The sample has some 100,000 distinct CDR3 sequences; under 30% are singletons. The data stem from a study of glioma-infiltrating T cells. General observations from the study: CDR3 overlap between tissue and blood was very small. Gliomas, especially low-grade, showed above-expected tissue-blood divergence; non-neoplastic patients showed below.

The genes are TRBV7-9 and TRBJ2-7; 7 bases fit TRBD1. Sequencing input: glioma tissue, nonneoplastic brain tissue, or PBMCs (not recorded which). The clonotype was recovered from a human donor with low-grade glioma or glioblastoma, undergoing nonglioma brain surgery, or in good health (not recorded which). CDR3 DNA: TGTGCCAGCAGCCCTACGACAGGGAGCGGCAAAAACGAGCAGTACTTC. Protein: CASSPTTGSGKNEQYF.